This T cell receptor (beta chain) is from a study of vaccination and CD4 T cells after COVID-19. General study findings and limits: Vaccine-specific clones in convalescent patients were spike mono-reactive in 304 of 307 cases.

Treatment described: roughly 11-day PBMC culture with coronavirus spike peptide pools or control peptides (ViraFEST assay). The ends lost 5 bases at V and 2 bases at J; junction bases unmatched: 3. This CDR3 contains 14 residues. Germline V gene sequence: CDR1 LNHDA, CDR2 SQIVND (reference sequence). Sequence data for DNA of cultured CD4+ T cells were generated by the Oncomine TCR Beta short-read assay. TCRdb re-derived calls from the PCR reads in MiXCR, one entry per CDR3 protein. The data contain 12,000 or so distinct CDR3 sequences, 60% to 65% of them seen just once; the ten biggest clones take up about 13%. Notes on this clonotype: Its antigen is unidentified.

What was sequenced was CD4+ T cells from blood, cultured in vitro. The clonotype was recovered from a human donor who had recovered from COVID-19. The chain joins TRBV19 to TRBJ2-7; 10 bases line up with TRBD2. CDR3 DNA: TGTGCCAGTAGTTCTAGCGGGAGAACCTACGAGCAGTACTTC. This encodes CASSSSGRTYEQYF.